Below are 26 T cell receptor beta chains sequenced from a single sample in a study of response to subunit inactivated influenza vaccine. TCRdb used MiXCR to reprocess the RT-PCR reads, holding one entry per CDR3 protein. The sample carries around 750,000 distinct CDR3 sequences, roughly 20% recorded once. The sample consisted of PBMCs from blood, taken about 5 days after vaccination. These receptors originate from a man aged 45-65 years who received an inactivated influenza vaccine.

This clonotype appeared many times. V and J are TRBV7-7 and TRBJ1-1; tentatively, D is TRBD1 (6 bases). Germline assignment: CDR1 SSHAT and CDR2 FNYEAQ (reference sequence). There are 13 residues in the CDR3. Trimming cost V 5 bases and J 1 base, with 8 bases left between them. CDR3 sequence reads: CASSADRNTEAFF. In DNA, the CDR3 is TGTGCCAGCAGCGCGGACAGGAACACTGAAGCTTTCTTT.

The V and J genes are TRBV29-1 and TRBJ2-4, with 9 bases that match TRBD1. The CDR3 is 15 residues long. The ends lost 1 base at V and 1 base at J; junction bases unmatched: 2. Germline V gene data show CDR1 as SQVTM and CDR2 as ANQGSEA. The CDR3 is CSVEVGTGAKNIQYF. CDR3 nucleotide sequence: TGCAGCGTTGAAGTCGGGACAGGGGCCAAAAACATTCAGTACTTC.

The V and J genes are TRBV11-2 and TRBJ2-3; 11 bases align to TRBD2. CDR3 length: 17 amino acids. With V trimmed by 5 bases and J by 4 bases, 11 bases remained unmatched. Germline V CDR1 and CDR2: SGHAT, FQNNGV. The CDR3 is CASSTGLADYSPDTQYF. The CDR3 DNA reads TGTGCCAGCAGCACGGGACTAGCGGATTATTCCCCAGATACGCAGTATTTT.

This clonotype has just a few counts. The chain employs TRBV30 and TRBJ1-4; D remains ambiguous. The CDR3 runs 15 residues. Germline V lookup: CDR1 GTSNPN, CDR2 SVGIG (reference sequence). Trimming removed 3 bases at V and 0 bases at J, with 11 bases between. The CDR3 reads CAWSDRGTTNEKLFF. Here the CDR3 DNA reads TGTGCCTGGAGCGATAGAGGGACAACTAATGAAAAACTGTTTTTT.

The J gene is TRBJ2-1, the V gene TRBV20-1; 14 nucleotides align to TRBD2. The CDR3 extends over 17 amino acids. Germline loops: CDR1 DFQATT, CDR2 SNEGSKA (reference sequence). V was clipped by 3 bases and J by 9 bases; unmatched bases: 13. The CDR3 sequence: CSASIGSGLAGVGEQFF. Written as DNA, the CDR3 is TGCAGTGCTAGCATTGGGTCGGGACTAGCGGGAGTTGGTGAGCAGTTCTTC.

This rearrangement joins TRBV7-8 to TRBJ2-3; no clear D gene. Per the germline V gene, CDR1 is SGHVS and CDR2 is FQNEAQ. V was cut by 5 bases and J by 0 bases, with 12 bases left in between. This CDR3 is 15 amino acids long. CDR3 sequence: CASSPSRISTDTQYF. The CDR3 nucleotides read TGTGCCAGCAGCCCCTCCCGGATTAGCACAGATACGCAGTATTTT.

This chain connects TRBV15 to TRBJ1-1; D is undetermined. There are 13 residues in the CDR3. Germline V gene lookup returns CDR1 LNHNV and CDR2 YYDKDF (reference sequence). Trimming shortened V by 0 bases and J by 7 bases, and 9 bases separated the two germline ends. The CDR3 region is CATSRDLDDEAFF. The CDR3 nucleotides are TGTGCCACCAGCAGAGATCTGGACGATGAAGCTTTCTTT.

The V call is TRBV6-5, the J call TRBJ1-4; D remains unclear. The CDR3 runs 14 residues. Trimming left V 0 bases short and J 7 bases short, with 9 bases between. Germline assignment: CDR1 MNHEY and CDR2 SVGAGI. CDR3 sequence (DNA): TGTGCCAGCAGTTACTCGGCAAGGAGTGAAAAACTGTTTTTT. It translates to CASSYSARSEKLFF.

This clonotype has a handful of counts. The chain employs TRBV5-1 and TRBJ2-3; D is perhaps TRBD1 or TRBD2 (5 bases each). Germline CDR1 SGHRS, CDR2 YFSETQ. The germline V and J ends were trimmed by 8 bases and 4 bases, with 14 bases remaining between them. This CDR3 comprises 13 residues. The CDR3 nucleotides read TGCGCCAGTAGAGGGGCAGGGTCAGATACGCAGTATTTT. It yields the protein CASRGAGSDTQYF.

A few counts support this clonotype. A much more abundant neighbour one base away suggests this may be a read error. The J gene is TRBJ1-5, the V gene TRBV15; D is ambiguous. The CDR3 sequence is 15 residues long. Germline-derived CDR1 and CDR2 are LNHNV and YYDKDF (reference sequence). V lost 0 bases and J lost 0, with 6 bases in between. The CDR3 nucleotides are TGTGCCACCAGCAGAGATCGGGGTAGCAATCAGCCCCAGCATTTT. As protein: CATSRDRGSNQPQHF.

This clonotype has a handful of counts. The chain uses TRBV7-9 and TRBJ2-7, with a tentative D call TRBD1 (6 bases). V was cut by 4 bases and J by 3 bases, with 16 bases left in between. This CDR3 region has 15 residues. Germline loops: CDR1 SEHNR, CDR2 FQNEAQ (reference sequence). The CDR3 DNA is TGTGCCAGCAGCTCCTCCCCCGACAGGCTCTACGAGCAGTACTTC. Translation gives CASSSSPDRLYEQYF.

This clonotype has just a few counts. The chain uses TRBV20-1 and TRBJ2-5; the match to TRBD1 covers 9 bases. Trimming cost V 0 bases and J 4 bases; bases outside gene matches: 6. The CDR3 is 15 residues long. Germline values: CDR1 DFQATT, CDR2 SNEGSKA (reference sequence). In nucleotides, the CDR3 is TGCAGTGCTAGAGAACAGGGGGCAGCCTTAGAGACCCAGTACTTC. It translates to CSAREQGAALETQYF.

The gene calls are TRBV12-3 or TRBV12-4 and TRBJ2-1; maybe TRBD2 (5 bases). Deletions cut 6 bases from V and 4 bases from J, with 10 bases between. The CDR3 consists of 13 residues. Written as DNA, the CDR3 is TGTGCCAGCAGCCGCGAGGGTTACAATGAGCAGTTCTTC. Its translation is CASSREGYNEQFF.

The V call is TRBV5-5, the J call TRBJ2-5; no reliable D call. CDR1 and CDR2 from the germline V gene are SGHKS and YYEKEE (reference sequence). The CDR3 is 13 amino acids. The germline V and J ends were trimmed by 1 base and 4 bases, with 8 bases remaining between them. The CDR3 loop is CASSLLYGETQYF. The DNA of the CDR3 is TGTGCCAGCAGCTTGTTATACGGAGAGACCCAGTACTTC.

The rearrangement joins TRBV20-1 to TRBJ2-3; 9 bases agree with TRBD1. This CDR3 has 15 amino acids. J gave up 3 bases and V 2 bases, and 6 bases lay outside the gene matches. CDR1 and CDR2 (germline): DFQATT, SNEGSKA (reference sequence). The DNA of the CDR3 is TGCAGTGCTAGACCCGGGACAGGGTGGACAGATACGCAGTATTTT. It encodes CSARPGTGWTDTQYF.

This clonotype came up many times. The genes are TRBV12-3 or TRBV12-4 and TRBJ2-3, with 9 positions matching TRBD2. J was trimmed by 4 bases and V by 6 bases; bases with no gene match: 8. This CDR3 is 15 amino acids long. CDR3 protein: CASSPGLAGADTQYF. In nucleotides, the CDR3 is TGTGCCAGCAGCCCGGGACTAGCAGGGGCAGATACGCAGTATTTT.

The chain combines TRBV9 with TRBJ1-2; no clear D gene. Deletions cut 4 bases from V and 5 bases from J, with 12 bases between. CDR1 and CDR2 (germline): SGDLS, YYNGEE. The CDR3 totals 13 residues. Here the CDR3 reads CASSHPAEYGYTF. CDR3 nucleotide sequence: TGTGCCAGCAGCCACCCAGCCGAGTATGGCTACACCTTC.

This clonotype was seen many times. The chain recombines TRBV28 with TRBJ2-5; a weak D match, TRBD1 (5 bases). Germline CDR1 is MDHEN and CDR2 is SYDVKM. Trimming removed 2 bases from V and 5 bases from J, with 18 bases in between. There are 16 residues in the CDR3. CDR3 protein: CASSLRMTALWETQYF. CDR3 DNA: TGTGCCAGCAGTTTAAGGATGACAGCCCTCTGGGAGACCCAGTACTTC.

The V call is TRBV21-1, the J call TRBJ2-7; the table names TRBD1, a call not compared with the DNA. TRBV21-1 is classified as a pseudogene. CDR3 size: 15 residues. The CDR3 protein is CASSTGQGHRYEQYF. CDR3 DNA: TGTGCCAGCAGCACCGGACAGGGGCATAGGTACGAGCAGTACTTC.

The chain couples TRBV20-1 to TRBJ1-2; 7 nucleotides align to TRBD1. The V segment lost 3 bases and the J segment 8 bases; nucleotides outside the gene matches: 6. The CDR3 runs 12 residues. CDR1 is DFQATT, CDR2 SNEGSKA, per germline (reference sequence). The CDR3 loop reads CSASKGAQGYTF. CDR3 sequence (DNA): TGCAGTGCTAGTAAGGGGGCGCAGGGCTACACCTTC.

The V gene is TRBV12-3 or TRBV12-4, the J gene TRBJ2-5; D may be TRBD2 (5 bases). The CDR3 is 16 residues long. Trimming removed 6 bases at V and 4 bases at J, with 21 bases between. The CDR3 sequence: CASSLKGRAVGETQYF. DNA of the CDR3: TGTGCCAGCAGCCTGAAAGGGCGGGCGGTGGGAGAGACCCAGTACTTC.

The rearrangement uses TRBV6-2 or TRBV6-3 and TRBJ2-3, with D possibly matching TRBD2 (5 bases). The CDR3 totals 16 residues. Germline CDR1 MNHEY, CDR2 SVGEGT. Deletions cut 2 bases from V and 2 bases from J, with 14 bases between. CDR3 in amino acids: CASSYPLHGVTDTQYF. CDR3 bases: TGTGCCAGCAGTTACCCCCTTCACGGGGTCACAGATACGCAGTATTTT.

This clonotype was counted between two and nine times. The chain joins TRBV5-6 to TRBJ2-4; perhaps TRBD1 as D (5 bases). CDR3 length equals 15 residues. V was pared by 0 bases and J by 6 bases, with 13 bases between. Germline V lookup: CDR1 SGHDT, CDR2 YYEEEE. CDR3 DNA: TGTGCCAGCAGCTTGGGGGGCCGCCCAAGAAACATTCAGTACTTC. It yields the protein CASSLGGRPRNIQYF.

This clonotype was observed a few times. The chain recombines TRBV28 with TRBJ1-4; D is perhaps TRBD1 (5 bases). The germline gives CDR1 MDHEN, CDR2 SYDVKM. Trimming removed 6 bases from V and 0 bases from J, with 14 bases in between. This CDR3 has 16 amino acids. The CDR3 loop is CASSPGVSTTNEKLFF. DNA of the CDR3: TGTGCCAGCAGCCCGGGGGTTTCGACAACTAATGAAAAACTGTTTTTT.

This clonotype has only one observation. V and J are TRBV6-2 or TRBV6-3 and TRBJ2-1; tentatively, D is TRBD1 or TRBD2 (6 bases each). The CDR3 totals 16 residues. Trimming took 2 bases from V and 2 from J, leaving 13 bases between them. Per germline, CDR1 MNHEY and CDR2 SVGEGT. The chain's CDR3 is CASSYPGGRPYNEQFF. The CDR3 DNA sequence: TGTGCCAGCAGTTACCCTGGGGGGCGGCCCTACAATGAGCAGTTCTTC.

This clonotype was found many times. This rearrangement joins TRBV29-1 to TRBJ1-5; D is perhaps TRBD1 (5 bases). Germline lookup yields CDR1 SQVTM and CDR2 ANQGSEA. The length of the CDR3 is 12 residues. CDR3 nucleotide sequence: TGCAGTGCAGGGTATAGCAATCAGCCCCAGCATTTT. Translating gives CSAGYSNQPQHF.